The 32 T cell receptor beta chains below were found in one sample sequenced in a study of Ad26.COV2.S vaccination and SARS-CoV-2 variants. Clones were sequenced by immunoSEQ multiplex PCR, and TCRdb holds only the in-frame ones, with some missing. This table has 440,000 or so clones, about 90% appearing once. Treatment meaning: roughly 18 received Ad26.COV2.S at low or high dose, single or two shots; about 5 received placebo; per-sample allocation not given. The samples date from day 63 after the first vaccine or placebo injection. The starting material was peripheral blood, obtained in a trial of Ad26.COV2.S vaccine versus placebo. These receptors were obtained from a person between 18 and 59 years old who received the Ad26.COV2.S COVID-19 vaccine or a placebo.

The chain joins TRBV6-5 to TRBJ2-3; no clear D. CDR1 and CDR2 (germline): MNHEY, SVGAGI. V lost 0 bases and J 2 bases, leaving 9 bases between the germline ends. The CDR3 spans 15 residues. For the CDR3, the DNA is TGTGCCAGCAGTTACTCTACCTTGGCCACAGATACGCAGTATTTT. It codes for CASSYSTLATDTQYF.

The chain links TRBV7-3 to TRBJ2-2; D gene uncertain. Trimming took 5 bases from V and 1 from J, leaving 11 bases between them. CDR3 length: 15 amino acids. Germline V CDR1 and CDR2: SGHTA, FQGTGA. The CDR3 spells CASSAGAQNTGELFF. In DNA, the CDR3 is TGTGCCAGCAGCGCCGGCGCGCAGAACACCGGGGAGCTGTTTTTT.

V usage is TRBV5-1 and J usage is TRBJ2-1; tentatively, D is TRBD1 (5 bases). The V and J ends lost 0 bases and 0 bases respectively, with 13 bases between them. The CDR3 runs to 17 residues. Germline CDR1 reads SGHRS; CDR2 reads YFSETQ. The CDR3 coding sequence is TGCGCCAGCAGCTTGGCGAAGGGGTTGGGCTCCTACAATGAGCAGTTCTTC. This encodes CASSLAKGLGSYNEQFF.

The rearrangement links TRBV24-1 to TRBJ2-1; 12 nucleotides align to TRBD2. Germline V gene lookup returns CDR1 KGHDR and CDR2 SFDVKD. Trimming at V came to 1 base and at J to 4 bases, leaving 7 bases not matched to a gene. This CDR3 spans 18 amino acids. The CDR3 nucleotides are TGTGCCACCAGTGATTTTGGGACTAGCGGGCCCGATTACAATGAGCAGTTCTTC. Protein product: CATSDFGTSGPDYNEQFF.

This chain joins TRBV5-1 and TRBJ2-7; the match to TRBD2 covers 7 bases. Germline V gene sequence: CDR1 SGHRS, CDR2 YFSETQ. V trimming: 0 bases; J trimming: 0 bases; junction bases outside the gene matches: 6. There are 16 residues in the CDR3. The CDR3 region is CASSLAASGPSYEQYF. The CDR3 DNA sequence: TGCGCCAGCAGCTTGGCGGCTAGCGGACCCTCCTACGAGCAGTACTTC.

V usage is TRBV11-1 and J usage is TRBJ2-5; 8 nucleotides align to TRBD1. J was trimmed by 5 bases and V by 0 bases; bases with no gene match: 14. From germline, CDR1 is SGHAT and CDR2 FQDESV (reference sequence). CDR3 length: 18 residues. As DNA, the CDR3 is TGTGCCAGCAGCTTAGCAGGGACAGGACTTACTCGGCGGGAGACCCAGTACTTC. It specifies CASSLAGTGLTRRETQYF.

The chain couples TRBV7-2 to TRBJ2-3; 10 bases align to TRBD2. V was pared by 7 bases and J by 4 bases, with 8 bases of the junction left unmatched. CDR3 length: 15 residues. In germline, CDR1 is SGHTA, CDR2 FQGNSA. The CDR3 coding sequence is TGTGCCAGCAACCGGGGACTAGCGAGGGCAGATACGCAGTATTTT. Amino acids: CASNRGLARADTQYF.

This clone was counted a few times. The chain couples TRBV7-9 to TRBJ1-2; 8 nucleotides line up with TRBD1. The CDR3 loop spans 13 amino acids. Germline assignment: CDR1 SEHNR and CDR2 FQNEAQ (reference sequence). V dropped 4 bases and J dropped 6; count of bases not matched to a gene: 4. The CDR3 sequence: CASSYPDRDGYTF. CDR3 DNA: TGTGCCAGCAGCTATCCGGACAGGGATGGCTACACCTTC.

Note on this clone: This specimen includes other DNA sequences encoding the same CDR3. This chain links TRBV28 with TRBJ2-1; D uncertain. CDR3 length equals 11 residues. The germline V and J ends were trimmed by 4 bases and 4 bases, with 2 bases remaining between them. Per the germline V gene, CDR1 is MDHEN and CDR2 is SYDVKM. The CDR3 sequence: CASSYYNEQFF. The CDR3, as DNA: TGTGCCAGCAGTTATTACAATGAGCAGTTCTTC.

J is TRBJ2-5 and V is TRBV28; D gene unclear. This CDR3 spans 14 amino acids. With 6 bases removed from V and 1 base from J, the gap between germline ends came to 12 bases. In germline, CDR1 is MDHEN, CDR2 SYDVKM. The CDR3 protein is CASRGILRQETQYF. The CDR3, as DNA: TGTGCCAGCAGGGGGATTCTCCGCCAAGAGACCCAGTACTTC.

The genes are TRBV28 and TRBJ2-2, with D unresolved. Trimming left V 3 bases short and J 3 bases short, with 11 bases between. The CDR3 totals 15 residues. Germline CDR1 MDHEN, CDR2 SYDVKM. The CDR3 here is CASSLDRLDTGELFF. CDR3 nucleotides: TGTGCCAGCAGTTTGGACCGGCTGGACACCGGGGAGCTGTTTTTT.

V usage is TRBV4-3 and J usage is TRBJ2-3; 8 nucleotides match TRBD2. J was trimmed by 4 bases and V by 2 bases; bases with no gene match: 17. CDR3 size: 19 residues. Looked up from germline, CDR1 is LGHNA and CDR2 is YSLEER. Here the CDR3 DNA reads TGCGCCAGCAGCCAATCCGCAGGGAAAAGCGGGAGTTCGGCAGATACGCAGTATTTT. This codes for CASSQSAGKSGSSADTQYF.

This clone was detected only a few times. J is TRBJ1-2 and V is TRBV6-2 or TRBV6-3, with D maybe TRBD1 (6 bases). V gave up 2 bases and J gave up 5 bases, with 12 bases separating them. The CDR3 extends over 14 amino acids. Germline CDR1 reads MNHEY; CDR2 reads SVGEGT. The CDR3 nucleotides read TGTGCCAGCAGTTACCGGCAGGGGAGTTATGGCTACACCTTC. Protein product: CASSYRQGSYGYTF.

The V call is TRBV19, the J call TRBJ2-1, with TRBD1 matching 8 bases. The CDR3 has 13 amino acids. Per the germline V gene, CDR1 is LNHDA and CDR2 is SQIVND (reference sequence). With V trimmed by 6 bases and J by 6 bases, 4 bases remained unmatched. CDR3 bases: TGTGCCAGTAGGTTACAGGGGGGCAATGAGCAGTTCTTC. It translates to CASRLQGGNEQFF.

This clone was observed once. The V call is TRBV21-1, the J call TRBJ2-6. TRBV21-1 has pseudogene status. The CDR3 is made up of 21 amino acids. The CDR3 DNA sequence: TGTGCCAGCAGCAAAAGACGGGACGGATCCCTCTTATGCTCTGGGGCCAACGTCCTGACTTTC. This encodes CASSKRRDGSLLCSGANVLTF.

The rearrangement links TRBV7-8 to TRBJ1-6, with D hard to call. Between the trimmed V and J ends, which lost 7 bases and 4 bases, there was a span of 11 bases. CDR1 is SGHVS and CDR2 is FQNEAQ in the germline V gene. The CDR3 length is 14 residues. The CDR3 spells CASKPAPYNSPLHF. Here the CDR3 DNA reads TGTGCCAGCAAACCGGCGCCTTATAATTCACCCCTCCACTTT.

The CDR3 sequence is CASSQERSNEKLFF. The DNA for the CDR3 is TGTGCCAGCAGCCAAGAGAGATCCAATGAAAAACTGTTTTTT. V and J are TRBV4-2 and TRBJ1-4; D unresolved. The V end was cut by 0 bases, the J end by 5 bases, with 7 bases between. This CDR3 is 14 amino acids long. CDR1 and CDR2 from the germline V gene are LGHNA and YNFKEQ.

This chain connects TRBV29-1 to TRBJ2-2, with 9 bases lining up with TRBD2. With V trimmed by 5 bases and J by 6 bases, 4 bases remained unmatched. The CDR3 sequence is 13 residues long. Germline V gene sequence: CDR1 SQVTM, CDR2 ANQGSEA. The CDR3 DNA is TGCAGCGTTTCGCGGGGGGGTGCCGGGGAGCTGTTTTTT. Amino acid sequence: CSVSRGGAGELFF.

The V call is TRBV9, the J call TRBJ1-3; D is uncertain. Germline V gene sequence: CDR1 SGDLS, CDR2 YYNGEE. V lost 3 bases and J lost 4, with 14 bases in between. CDR3 length: 15 residues. The CDR3 DNA reads TGTGCCAGCAGCGGATCAGACTTGAGAGGAAACACCATATATTTT. Translated: CASSGSDLRGNTIYF. The entire variable domain, with the rest obtained from reference TRBV9 and TRBJ1-3, is as follows: DSGVTQTPKHLITATGQRVTLRCSPRSGDLSVYWYQQSLDQGLQFLIQYYNGEERAKGNILERFSAQQFPDLHSELNLSSLELGDSALYFCASSGSDLRGNTIYFGEGSWLTVV.

The CDR3 loop reads CSVEVSGQRGTEAFF. The DNA of the CDR3 is TGCAGCGTTGAAGTTTCAGGGCAGCGGGGCACTGAAGCTTTCTTT. The V and J genes are TRBV29-1 and TRBJ1-1, with D possibly TRBD1 on 5 matching bases. The germline V gene encodes CDR1 SQVTM and CDR2 ANQGSEA. The V gene lost 1 base and the J gene lost 4 bases, with 16 bases spanning the gap. The CDR3 has 15 residues. Combining the CDR3 with reference TRBV29-1 and TRBJ1-1 gives the whole variable domain SAVISQKPSRDICQRGTSLTIQCQVDSQVTMMFWYRQQPGQSLTLIATANQGSEATYESGFVIDKFPISRPNLTFSTLTVSNMSPEDSSIYLCSVEVSGQRGTEAFFGQGTRLTVV.

The chain is built from TRBV28 and TRBJ1-2, with 9 nucleotides matching TRBD1. Germline assignment: CDR1 MDHEN and CDR2 SYDVKM. V shed 2 bases and J 2 bases; nucleotides not matched to a gene: 3. The CDR3 spans 15 residues. The chain's CDR3 is CASSLRTGVNYGYTF. Here the CDR3 DNA reads TGTGCCAGCAGTTTACGGACAGGGGTAAACTATGGCTACACCTTC.

This clone has more than one count but fewer than ten. The chain links TRBV7-2 to TRBJ1-6; 8 bases match TRBD1. Germline loops: CDR1 SGHTA, CDR2 FQGNSA. Trimming took 2 bases from V and 10 from J; bases not matched to a gene: 4. CDR3 length: 14 amino acids. CDR3 region: CASSLTGQGSPLHF. The CDR3 region has the DNA TGTGCCAGCAGCTTAACTGGACAGGGATCACCCCTCCACTTT.

This chain links TRBV6-1 with TRBJ1-2; tentative D call: TRBD1 (6 bases). The CDR3 runs to 13 residues. Deletions cut 2 bases from V and 6 bases from J, with 10 bases between. From germline, CDR1 is MNHNS and CDR2 SASEGT. The CDR3 nucleotides are TGTGCCAGCAGTGAACAGGGGCTCAATGGCTACACCTTC. Translating gives CASSEQGLNGYTF.

This chain joins TRBV7-2 and TRBJ2-7, with D possibly matching TRBD1 (6 bases). Trimming took 4 bases from V and 1 from J, leaving 11 bases between them. CDR1 is SGHTA, CDR2 FQGNSA, per germline. This CDR3 region has 14 residues. The CDR3 spells CASSSDSDSYEQYF. CDR3 coding DNA: TGTGCCAGCAGCTCGGACAGTGATTCCTACGAGCAGTACTTC. The complete variable domain, with remaining parts taken from reference TRBV7-2 and TRBJ2-7, reads GAGVSQSPSNKVTEKGKDVELRCDPISGHTALYWYRQSLGQGLEFLIYFQGNSAPDKSGLPSDRFSAERTGGSVSTLTIQRTQQEDSAVYLCASSSDSDSYEQYFGPGTRLTVT.

The chain uses TRBV2 and TRBJ2-3; tentatively, D is TRBD2 (5 bases). The germline gives CDR1 SNHLY, CDR2 FYNNEI. V shed 5 bases and J shed 2 bases, with 8 bases lying between them. The CDR3 is 13 amino acids. As DNA, the CDR3 is TGTGCCAGCAGTCGGACTCTCACAGATACGCAGTATTTT. Translating gives CASSRTLTDTQYF. Full variable domain (rest looked up from reference TRBV2 and TRBJ2-3): EPEVTQTPSHQVTQMGQEVILRCVPISNHLYFYWYRQILGQKVEFLVSFYNNEISEKSEIFDDQFSVERPDGSNFTLKIRSTKLEDSAMYFCASSRTLTDTQYFGPGTRLTVL.

Only a few counts were recorded for this clone. This chain links TRBV4-3 with TRBJ1-1, with a possible D match to TRBD1 (6 bases). Germline loops: CDR1 LGHNA, CDR2 YSLEER. V was trimmed by 3 bases and J by 0 bases, leaving 14 bases between them. This CDR3 comprises 16 residues. Here the CDR3 DNA reads TGCGCCAGCAGCCAGGGACAAGGCCTCATGAACACTGAAGCTTTCTTT. This translates into CASSQGQGLMNTEAFF.

The chain couples TRBV28 to TRBJ2-7; D is possibly TRBD1 (5 bases). Trimming took off 2 bases at V and 9 bases at J, with 11 bases between the two ends. Germline CDR1 is MDHEN and CDR2 is SYDVKM. This CDR3 comprises 12 residues. The CDR3 region has the DNA TGTGCCAGCAGTTTAAAGGGGTTGGGGCAGTACTTC. The encoded protein is CASSLKGLGQYF.

The chain is built from TRBV27 and TRBJ1-4; maybe TRBD1 (6 bases). This CDR3 spans 15 amino acids. The ends were cut back, 3 bases at V and 4 bases at J, with 12 bases in the middle. Germline V gene data show CDR1 as MNHEY and CDR2 as SMNVEV (reference sequence). The CDR3 nucleotides are TGTGCCAGCAGTTTTCGGGGGCTCGATAATGAAAAACTGTTTTTT. Translating gives CASSFRGLDNEKLFF.

Concerning this clone itself: The same CDR3 is also encoded by other DNA sequences in this sample. V is TRBV5-1 and J is TRBJ1-1, with D unclear. Trimming stripped 0 bases from V and 1 base from J, with 7 bases between. The CDR3 extends over 14 amino acids. CDR1 is SGHRS, CDR2 YFSETQ, per germline. The CDR3 bases are TGCGCCAGCAGCTTGGTCGTGGGGAACACTGAAGCTTTCTTT. This sequence encodes CASSLVVGNTEAFF.

V usage is TRBV5-8 and J usage is TRBJ2-5, with D unclear. The length of the CDR3 is 12 residues. V was shortened by 5 bases and J by 5 bases, with 10 bases between the two germline ends. CDR1 SGHTS and CDR2 YDEGEE come from the germline V gene. Written as DNA, the CDR3 is TGTGCCAGCAGTTTTGGGCGCGAGACCCAGTACTTC. Amino acid sequence: CASSFGRETQYF.

The V call is TRBV4-1, the J call TRBJ2-1, with D maybe TRBD1 (5 bases). Germline lookup yields CDR1 MGHRA and CDR2 YSYEKL. The CDR3 sequence is 15 residues long. Trimming shortened V by 3 bases and J by 4 bases, and 13 bases separated the two germline ends. The CDR3 loop reads CASSHQTGSYNEQFF. CDR3 nucleotides: TGCGCCAGCAGCCATCAAACAGGTTCTTACAATGAGCAGTTCTTC.

The chain recombines TRBV21-1 with TRBJ1-5; the table's D gene call, TRBD1, was not cross checked with the DNA. TRBV21-1 corresponds to a pseudogene. The CDR3 extends over 21 amino acids. CDR3: CASSPPGQGEFTCISNQPQHF. As DNA, the CDR3 is TGTGCCAGCAGCCCACCGGGACAGGGGGAGTTTACTTGTATTAGCAATCAGCCCCAGCATTTT.